This T cell receptor (beta chain) was found in a study of response to subunit inactivated influenza vaccine. Findings and caveats of the study: Authors suggested few new T cells are recruited by each seasonal influenza vaccination.

This clonotype was found a few times. The antigen is undetermined. This CDR3 spans 13 amino acids. CDR1 and CDR2 (germline): SQVTM, ANQGSEA. Between the trimmed V and J ends, which lost 4 bases and 3 bases, there was a span of 12 bases. TCRdb re-called the RT-PCR reads with MiXCR, one entry per CDR3 protein. The sample yields about 520,000 distinct CDR3 sequences, over 25% seen once. This TCR came from a man aged 50 to 59 who received an inactivated influenza vaccine. The chain joins TRBV29-1 to TRBJ1-2; D unresolved. Sequencing used CD4+ T cells sorted from PBMCs, obtained more than 4 days after vaccination. The DNA of the CDR3 is TGCAGCGTTGGAGAAGGCAGCTACTATGGCTACACCTTC. It is translated as CSVGEGSYYGYTF. The full variable domain, rest sourced from reference TRBV29-1 and TRBJ1-2, is SAVISQKPSRDICQRGTSLTIQCQVDSQVTMMFWYRQQPGQSLTLIATANQGSEATYESGFVIDKFPISRPNLTFSTLTVSNMSPEDSSIYLCSVGEGSYYGYTFGSGTRLTVV.